This T cell receptor (beta chain) was captured by sequencing in a study of PD-1 blockade in classical Hodgkin lymphoma. Across the whole study: Patients had nivolumab dosed at 3 mg/kg, delivered intravenously every 2 weeks. General study findings and limits: By C4D1 there was a significant rise in CD4+ TCR diversity but not in CD8+ TCR diversity. Complete responders' baseline diversity resembled that of newly diagnosed patients. TCR diversity at baseline was reported to be reduced in newly diagnosed patients relative to healthy donors.

The ends were cut back, 6 bases at V and 2 bases at J, with 16 bases in the middle. CDR3 size: 15 residues. CDR1 is SGHAT, CDR2 FQNNGV, per germline. Repertoires were generated with immunoSEQ multiplex PCR, while TCRdb's copy carries only in-frame clones and drops some. The data show around 7,500 clones, about 86% seen once. Relapse after autologous stem cell transplantation occurred in every patient, and brentuximab vedotin exposure varied. After PBMCs were thawed, their CD8+ T cells were isolated by magnetic negative selection. Points on this clone: The antigen remains undetermined.

The chain couples TRBV11-2 to TRBJ2-5, with a weak D call TRBD2 (5 bases). Sequenced here: CD8+ T cells from blood, sampled at baseline. The source of this sequence is a human donor with classical Hodgkin lymphoma. The CDR3 DNA is TGTGCCAGCAGGCCTAGCAGACGCCGGCAAGAGACCCAGTACTTC. This gives the protein CASRPSRRRQETQYF.